The rows below give T cell receptor beta chains drawn from one sample of a study of OX40 agonist ivuxolimab in advanced cancers. Clones were read by immunoSEQ multiplex PCR, and TCRdb kept only the in-frame ones, dropping some. This sample has about 56,000 clones; roughly 82% occur once, and the top ten carry about 3.7%. Sequences were derived from CD4+ or CD8+ T cells sorted from blood, sampled in a trial of the OX40 agonist ivuxolimab. The source is an adult with an advanced solid tumor such as melanoma, head and neck, liver or kidney cancer. Each CDR3 is given with its conserved first and last residue. A D gene is named only where the DNA matches it firmly.

.	TRBV4-3	TRBJ1-2	CASSQEGIRNYGYTF
.	TRBV6-5	TRBJ1-2	CASSSRDWGSYGYTF
TRBD1	TRBV19	TRBJ2-6	CASSDRGAGANVLTF
.	TRBV19	TRBJ2-6	CASSPALVSGANVLTF
.	TRBV6-1	TRBJ2-7	CASSRARGASYEQYF
TRBD1	TRBV5-1	TRBJ2-5	CASCGTGTLEETQYF
.	TRBV6-6	TRBJ2-1	CASSDRDRNEQFF
TRBD1	TRBV25-1	TRBJ1-1	CASTADRGPTEAFF
TRBD1	TRBV28	TRBJ1-2	CASSSTGGAELGSYTF
.	TRBV5-1	TRBJ2-2	CASSLGQTSTTGELFF
TRBD2	TRBV14	TRBJ2-1	CASSPHPLAGNYNEQFF
.	TRBV6-1	TRBJ2-3	CAGSRGGYTQYF
.	TRBV27	TRBJ1-6	CASSFRGGNSPLHF
.	TRBV21-1	TRBJ2-5	CASSPRAAIRQETQYF
TRBD1	TRBV6-5	TRBJ2-7	CASSYSQQGAGYF
.	TRBV19	TRBJ2-3	CASSSGVGTDTQYF
TRBD1	TRBV5-1	TRBJ1-1	CASSFALTGGTEAFF
TRBD2	TRBV6-5	TRBJ2-1	CASGPSGSSYNEQFF
.	TRBV5-1	TRBJ2-7	CASRRWGAGNEQYF
.	TRBV5-1	TRBJ1-4	CASSLVGLGGEKLFF
.	TRBV5-1	TRBJ1-1	CASGSEGGLNTEAFF
TRBD1	TRBV28	TRBJ1-2	CASSLSGTGQGGYTF
.	TRBV7-9	TRBJ1-4	CASSFEFEKLFF
.	TRBV4-1	TRBJ1-1	CASSQDPQTLNTEAFF
TRBD1	TRBV7-8	TRBJ2-7	CASSMFPGQITYEQYF
.	TRBV19	TRBJ2-1	CASTATPYNEQFF
.	TRBV18	TRBJ1-3	CASSPPEPANTIYF